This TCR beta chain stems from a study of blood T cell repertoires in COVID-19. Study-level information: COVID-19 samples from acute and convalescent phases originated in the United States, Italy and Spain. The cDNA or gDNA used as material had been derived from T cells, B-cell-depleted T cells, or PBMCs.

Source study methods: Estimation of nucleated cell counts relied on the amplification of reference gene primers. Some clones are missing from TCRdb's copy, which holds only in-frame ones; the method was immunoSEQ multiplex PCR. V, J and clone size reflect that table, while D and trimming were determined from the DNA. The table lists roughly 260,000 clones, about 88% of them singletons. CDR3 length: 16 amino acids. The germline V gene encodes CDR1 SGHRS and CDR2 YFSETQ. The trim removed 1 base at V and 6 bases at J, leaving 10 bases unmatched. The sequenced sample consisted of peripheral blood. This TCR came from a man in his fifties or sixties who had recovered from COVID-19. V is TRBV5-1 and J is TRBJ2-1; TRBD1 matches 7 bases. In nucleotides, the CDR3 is TGCGCCAGCAGCTTGACCGGGACAGCCGGTGGCAATGAGCAGTTCTTC. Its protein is CASSLTGTAGGNEQFF.